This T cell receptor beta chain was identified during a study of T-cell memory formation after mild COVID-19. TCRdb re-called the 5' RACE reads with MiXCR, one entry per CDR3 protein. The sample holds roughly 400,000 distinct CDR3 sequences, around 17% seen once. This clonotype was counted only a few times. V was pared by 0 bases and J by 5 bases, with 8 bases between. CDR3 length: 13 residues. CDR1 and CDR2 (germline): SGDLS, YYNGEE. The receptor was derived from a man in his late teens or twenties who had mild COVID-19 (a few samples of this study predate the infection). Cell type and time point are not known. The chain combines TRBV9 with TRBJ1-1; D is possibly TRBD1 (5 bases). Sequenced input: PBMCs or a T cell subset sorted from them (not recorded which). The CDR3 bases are TGTGCCAGCAGCGTAGGGGGGTGGACTGAAGCTTTCTTT. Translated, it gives CASSVGGWTEAFF.